This passage covers 19 T cell receptor beta chains from one sample sequenced in a study of OX40 agonist ivuxolimab in advanced cancers. The library relied on the immunoSEQ multiplex PCR assay. TCRdb carries this immuneACCESS record with in-frame sequences only. Its versions omit some clonotypes, under half of them owing to an unresolved V gene in the studies checked, with the rest unexplained. In this sample the table shows tens of thousands of clones, 70% to 85% of which occur a single time. Approximately 10% of the sample belongs to the ten largest clones. This specimen consisted of CD4+ or CD8+ T cells sorted from blood, obtained in a trial of the OX40 agonist ivuxolimab. These receptors originate from an adult with an advanced solid tumor such as melanoma, head and neck, liver or kidney cancer.

J is TRBJ2-7 and V is TRBV5-1; perhaps TRBD2 as D (6 bases). The CDR3 is 15 residues long. V gave up 3 bases and J gave up 0 bases, with 13 bases separating them. The germline V gene encodes CDR1 SGHRS and CDR2 YFSETQ. CDR3 coding DNA: TGCGCCAGCAGCTACCGACTAGAACCCTCCTACGAGCAGTACTTC. Translation gives CASSYRLEPSYEQYF. Complete variable domain (other parts from reference TRBV5-1 and TRBJ2-7): KAGVTQTPRYLIKTRGQQVTLSCSPISGHRSVSWYQQTPGQGLQFLFEYFSETQRNKGNFPGRFSGRQFSNSRSEMNVSTLELGDSALYLCASSYRLEPSYEQYFGPGTRLTVT.

The chain has TRBV7-8 and TRBJ2-7, with 10 bases aligning to TRBD2. The CDR3 is 14 amino acids. Germline CDR1 SGHVS, CDR2 FQNEAQ. V lost 3 bases, J lost 6 bases, and 5 bases stayed unmatched. CDR3 bases: TGTGCCAGCAGCTTGAGCGGGGGGGCCGCCGAGCAGTACGTC. Translation: CASSLSGGAAEQYV.

This clone appeared a few times. The CDR3 loop is CASVRDRGPYEQYV. The CDR3 DNA reads TGTGCCAGCGTCCGGGACAGGGGCCCCTACGAGCAGTACGTC. The genes are TRBV2 and TRBJ2-7; 10 nucleotides agree with TRBD1. The CDR3 has 14 amino acids. V lost 8 bases and J lost 2; bases outside the gene matches: 6. From germline, CDR1 is SNHLY and CDR2 FYNNEI.

The rearrangement links TRBV7-2 to TRBJ1-1; tentative D call: TRBD1 (6 bases). The CDR3 covers 15 residues. Germline loops: CDR1 SGHTA, CDR2 FQGNSA. Trimming took 2 bases from V and 1 from J, leaving 11 bases between them. The CDR3 loop is CASSLFGGENTEAFF. Here the CDR3 DNA reads TGTGCCAGCAGCTTATTCGGGGGCGAGAACACTGAAGCTTTCTTT. Complete variable domain (other parts from reference TRBV7-2 and TRBJ1-1): GAGVSQSPSNKVTEKGKDVELRCDPISGHTALYWYRQSLGQGLEFLIYFQGNSAPDKSGLPSDRFSAERTGGSVSTLTIQRTQQEDSAVYLCASSLFGGENTEAFFGQGTRLTVV.

Only one count was recorded for this clone. V gene TRBV6-5 combines with J gene TRBJ2-5; D unresolved. The CDR3 has 14 amino acids. Germline V gene lookup returns CDR1 MNHEY and CDR2 SVGAGI. Trimming took 6 bases from V and 0 from J, leaving 11 bases between them. CDR3 loop: CASSRQSNQETQYF. The DNA for the CDR3 is TGTGCCAGCAGCCGTCAGAGTAACCAAGAGACCCAGTACTTC.

The chain joins TRBV14 to TRBJ1-3; 7 bases are shared with TRBD1. The CDR3 has 13 amino acids. Germline assignment: CDR1 SGHDN and CDR2 FVKESK. Germline trimming cut 5 bases from V and 11 bases from J; bases unmatched to any gene: 9. CDR3 sequence reads: CASSAGTEGSIYF. The CDR3 DNA reads as TGTGCCAGCAGCGCCGGGACAGAGGGGTCCATATATTTT.

V usage is TRBV7-7 and J usage is TRBJ2-1; D perhaps matches TRBD2 (7 bases). From germline, CDR1 is SSHAT and CDR2 FNYEAQ (reference sequence). CDR3 length: 16 amino acids. V lost 5 bases to trimming and J lost 10 bases, with 24 bases between them. The CDR3 here is CASSPGWSGRGEEQFF. For the CDR3, the DNA is TGTGCCAGCAGCCCCGGTTGGTCAGGGAGGGGGGAAGAGCAGTTCTTC.

This chain links TRBV10-2 with TRBJ2-7; D is perhaps TRBD1 (6 bases). Trimming took off 3 bases at V and 6 bases at J, with 6 bases between the two ends. The length of the CDR3 is 11 residues. Germline values: CDR1 WSHSY, CDR2 SAAADI. For the CDR3, the DNA is TGCGCCAGCAGTGACAGGGGCGAGCAGTACGTC. Amino acid sequence: CASSDRGEQYV.

The chain carries TRBV30 and TRBJ2-3; 11 positions agree with TRBD2. Germline CDR1 is GTSNPN and CDR2 is SVGIG (reference sequence). There are 18 residues in the CDR3. V gave up 0 bases and J gave up 5 bases; unmatched junction bases: 13. The CDR3 region is CAWSVLAGAKGILDTQYF. The CDR3 DNA follows: TGTGCCTGGAGTGTACTAGCGGGAGCGAAGGGTATATTAGATACGCAGTATTTT.

This clone came up once. The chain is built from TRBV27 and TRBJ1-6, with 7 positions matching TRBD1. CDR1 MNHEY and CDR2 SMNVEV come from the germline V gene (reference sequence). The CDR3 runs to 18 residues. The trim removed 2 bases at V and 9 bases at J, leaving 16 bases unmatched. CDR3 region: CASSLMGSQLTGTSPLHF. The CDR3 region has the DNA TGTGCCAGCAGTTTAATGGGAAGCCAGTTGACAGGGACTTCACCCCTCCACTTT.

The V call is TRBV6-5, the J call TRBJ2-2; D is unresolved. Germline CDR1 MNHEY, CDR2 SVGAGI. Trimming took 1 base from V and 5 from J, leaving 8 bases between them. The CDR3 is made up of 14 amino acids. Here the CDR3 reads CASSYFSRTGELFF. The CDR3 DNA sequence: TGTGCCAGCAGTTACTTCTCCCGTACCGGGGAGCTGTTTTTT.

The chain links TRBV2 to TRBJ2-5; 7 bases map to TRBD2. Trimming removed 2 bases from V and 0 bases from J; junction bases left unmatched: 12. This CDR3 is 18 amino acids long. Per the germline V gene, CDR1 is SNHLY and CDR2 is FYNNEI. CDR3 in amino acids: CASSETLAAATYQETQYF. CDR3 nucleotides: TGTGCCAGCAGTGAAACCCTAGCGGCAGCTACGTACCAAGAGACCCAGTACTTC.

V is TRBV6-5 and J is TRBJ2-7; the match to TRBD1 covers 9 bases. V lost 6 bases, J lost 3 bases, and 9 bases stayed unmatched. Per the germline V gene, CDR1 is MNHEY and CDR2 is SVGAGI. The CDR3 loop spans 15 amino acids. CDR3 bases: TGTGCCAGCAGGAAGACAGGGGGAGCGGGCTACGAGCAGTACGTC. It codes for CASRKTGGAGYEQYV.

The table lists this clone with a few counts. The V gene is TRBV5-5, the J gene TRBJ1-3; D gene ambiguous. There are 16 residues in the CDR3. V lost 4 bases to trimming and J lost 0 bases, with 14 bases between them. CDR1 is SGHKS, CDR2 YYEKEE, per germline (reference sequence). CDR3 in amino acids: CASSPAPTPSGNTIYF. In nucleotides, the CDR3 is TGTGCCAGCAGCCCGGCCCCGACCCCCTCTGGAAACACCATATATTTT.

The V gene is TRBV7-2, the J gene TRBJ2-7; 7 bases are shared with TRBD1. V was clipped by 5 bases and J by 0 bases; unmatched bases: 16. This CDR3 is 18 amino acids long. Germline values: CDR1 SGHTA, CDR2 FQGNSA. CDR3 sequence reads: CASSPSTGLGPLSYEQYF. CDR3 nucleotide sequence: TGTGCCAGCAGCCCGTCGACAGGGCTGGGGCCCCTCTCCTACGAGCAGTACTTC.

The rearrangement joins TRBV7-2 to TRBJ2-2, with 10 positions matching TRBD2. With V trimmed by 4 bases and J by 1 base, 0 bases remained unmatched. This CDR3 has 15 amino acids. The V gene's germline CDR1 is SGHTA and CDR2 FQGNSA. The CDR3 is CASSWTSGNTGELFF. The DNA of the CDR3 is TGTGCCAGCAGCTGGACTAGCGGGAACACCGGGGAGCTGTTTTTT. Based on the CDR3 plus reference TRBV7-2 and TRBJ2-2, the full variable domain is GAGVSQSPSNKVTEKGKDVELRCDPISGHTALYWYRQSLGQGLEFLIYFQGNSAPDKSGLPSDRFSAERTGGSVSTLTIQRTQQEDSAVYLCASSWTSGNTGELFFGEGSRLTVL.

This clone was recorded a few times. This rearrangement joins TRBV5-1 to TRBJ2-2; 9 bases are a match to TRBD1. CDR1 SGHRS and CDR2 YFSETQ come from the germline V gene. CDR3 length equals 15 residues. Trimming removed 4 bases from V and 5 bases from J; junction bases left unmatched: 6. CDR3 DNA sequence: TGCGCCAGCAGCCTACAGGGGGCGCAGACCGGGGAGCTGTTTTTT. Translation gives CASSLQGAQTGELFF.

The chain employs TRBV20-1 and TRBJ1-1; D not certain. The length of the CDR3 is 11 residues. Trimming stripped 2 bases from V and 7 bases from J, with 8 bases between. Germline V gene lookup returns CDR1 DFQATT and CDR2 SNEGSKA (reference sequence). CDR3 loop: CSARRGFEAFF. CDR3 coding DNA: TGCAGTGCTAGACGCGGATTTGAAGCTTTCTTT.

The rearrangement links TRBV27 to TRBJ2-5; 11 positions agree with TRBD1. Germline V gene lookup returns CDR1 MNHEY and CDR2 SMNVEV (reference sequence). Trimming removed 8 bases from V and 3 bases from J; junction bases left unmatched: 8. This CDR3 has 15 residues. CDR3 loop: CASGRDRGKEETQYF. DNA for the CDR3: TGTGCCAGCGGCCGGGACAGGGGGAAGGAAGAGACCCAGTACTTC.